The following is a T cell receptor beta chain sequence with its context. The data belong to a study of control samples from healthy donors and cancer patients. The assay was immunoSEQ multiplex PCR, and TCRdb's table has in-frame clones only and misses some. The sample contains 85,000 to 120,000 clones, about 91% of which appear only once. The V and J ends lost 7 bases and 10 bases, in that order; junction bases with no gene match: 9. From germline, CDR1 is LGHDT and CDR2 YNNKEL (reference sequence). CDR3 length: 14 amino acids. The clonotype originates from a woman aged 18-35 years in good health. Sequenced input: blood. The genes are TRBV3-1 (or the pseudogene TRBV3-2) and TRBJ1-4, with 10 positions matching TRBD1. CDR3 coding DNA: TGTGCCAGCAATTTAGGGACAGGGGATGCAAAACTGTTTTTT. It specifies CASNLGTGDAKLFF.